The rows below give T cell receptor beta chains drawn from one sample of a study of CD8 T cells in ankylosing spondylitis. TCRdb passed the 5' RACE reads through MiXCR, listing each CDR3 protein once. The sample has roughly 180,000 distinct CDR3 sequences; 9.8% are singletons. The specimen sequenced was blood, either unsorted or a sorted T cell fraction (not recorded which). Receptors were obtained from a female donor with ankylosing spondylitis or in good health (not recorded which). Each CDR3 is given with its conserved first and last residue. The D gene is left open where the match is weak. Rows may omit the clone size; those that give it use once, few, many or a size class.

>TRBJ2-5|TRBV9|few|.
TGTGCCAGCAGCGTCCTACTAGTAAGCGAAGAGACCCAGTACTTC
CASSVLLVSEETQYF
>TRBJ1-1|TRBV30|.|.
TGTGCCTGGAGTTTCAACACTGAAGCTTTCTTT
CAWSFNTEAFF
>TRBJ2-3|TRBV9|many|.
TGTGCCAGCAACCCCGCGTGGGGGGATGGCACAGATACGCAGTATTTT
CASNPAWGDGTDTQYF
>TRBJ2-5|TRBV12-3/TRBV12-4|.|.
TGTGCCAGCAGTTTAGGCCCGATAGAGACCCAGTACTTC
CASSLGPIETQYF
>TRBJ1-1|TRBV15|.|.
TGTGCCACCAGCAGAGCAGCGAACACTGAAGCTTTCTTT
CATSRAANTEAFF
>TRBJ2-7|TRBV30|.|TRBD1
TGTGCCTCCGAGGGACAGGGTCTCGACGAGCAGTACTTC
CASEGQGLDEQYF
>TRBJ2-7|TRBV25-1|many|TRBD1
TGTGCCAGCAGGAGAGGGGGCTGGGACGAGCAGTACTTC
CASRRGGWDEQYF
>TRBJ2-3|TRBV12-3/TRBV12-4|.|.
TGTGCCACACGGGGGCAAACGAGCACAGATACGCAGTATTTT
CATRGQTSTDTQYF
>TRBJ1-5|TRBV9|many|.
TGTGCCAGCAGCGTGTCCGGCTATAGCAATCAGCCCCAGCATTTT
CASSVSGYSNQPQHF
>TRBJ2-1|TRBV11-2|.|.
TGTGCCAGCATGGTGGACAGTAACTACAATGAGCAGTTCTTC
CASMVDSNYNEQFF
>TRBJ2-3|TRBV6-1|few|.
TGTGCCAGCAGCGATGTGGGGCAAGATACGCAGTATTTT
CASSDVGQDTQYF
>TRBJ2-5|TRBV9|few|.
TGTGCCAGCAGCGGTATAGGAGAGACCCAGTACTTC
CASSGIGETQYF
>TRBJ2-1|TRBV2|.|TRBD2
TGTGCCAGCAGTGTGGGGACTAGCGGTCCCTACAATGAGCAGTTCTTC
CASSVGTSGPYNEQFF
>TRBJ2-1|TRBV20-1|.|.
TGCAGGGGAAGCGTAGTGGGACCAGGTGAGCAGTTCTTC
CRGSVVGPGEQFF
>TRBJ1-2|TRBV6-1|.|.
TGTGCCAGCAAGGCAGCGGGGGGCTCGAATGGCTACACCTTC
CASKAAGGSNGYTF
>TRBJ2-2|TRBV12-3/TRBV12-4|.|.
TGTGCCAGCAGTTCCTCGACTTCCACCGGGGAGCTGTTTTTT
CASSSSTSTGELFF
>TRBJ2-2|TRBV5-6|.|.
TGTGCCAGCAGCTCCAGGGTGGAAGGGATCACCGGGGAGCTGTTTTTT
CASSSRVEGITGELFF
>TRBJ1-1|TRBV7-6|few|.
TGTGCCAGCAGCTTAGGGAGGGGTCCGAACACTGAAGCTTTCTTT
CASSLGRGPNTEAFF
>TRBJ2-1|TRBV4-3|many|.
TGCGCCAGCAGCCAAGGTCCCGGGGTAAGAAATGAGCAGTTCTTC
CASSQGPGVRNEQFF
>TRBJ2-7|TRBV27|many|.
TGTGCCAGCAGTCAGGGCATGCCGAATGAGCAGTACTTC
CASSQGMPNEQYF
>TRBJ2-3|TRBV27|few|TRBD2
TGTGCCAGCAGTTCGCCTAGACTAGCGGGAGGCACAGATACGCAGTATTTT
CASSSPRLAGGTDTQYF
>TRBJ2-1|TRBV4-3|many|.
TGCGCCAGCAGCCAGGCCCTAAGTGTTGAGCAGTTCTTC
CASSQALSVEQFF
>TRBJ2-1|TRBV19|.|TRBD2
TGTGCCAGTAGTCCCCCCAGCGGGAGAATCAATGAGCAGTTCTTC
CASSPPSGRINEQFF
>TRBJ1-1|TRBV14|few|.
TGTGCCAGCAGCCATTATGGAGGCTACACTGAAGCTTTCTTT
CASSHYGGYTEAFF
>TRBJ1-2|TRBV4-1|few|.
TGCGCCAGCAGCCAGCCCGACATCTGGGACTACACCTTC
CASSQPDIWDYTF
>TRBJ1-6|TRBV6-4|.|.
TGTGCCAGCAGTGACAAGGACGGGGGGAATTCACCCCTCCACTTT
CASSDKDGGNSPLHF
>TRBJ2-3|TRBV2|.|.
TGTGCCAGCAGCACCGGGAGATCAGATACGCAGTATTTT
CASSTGRSDTQYF
>TRBJ1-5|TRBV28|many|TRBD1
TGTGCCAGCAGGGGGACAGCTTATAGCAATCAGCCCCAGCATTTT
CASRGTAYSNQPQHF
>TRBJ2-5|TRBV4-3|.|.
TGCGCCAGCAGCCAAGGGGTGCAAGAGACCCAGTACTTC
CASSQGVQETQYF
>TRBJ2-6|TRBV25-1|.|TRBD2
TGTGCCAGCAGTGAAGGGTGGGGGGGAACCTCTGGGGCCAACGTCCTGACTTTC
CASSEGWGGTSGANVLTF
>TRBJ2-1|TRBV9|few|.
TGTGCCAGCAGCCTACCGGACAGAAACAATGAGCAGTTCTTC
CASSLPDRNNEQFF
>TRBJ2-1|TRBV10-3|many|TRBD2
TGTGCCATCACCGAGGGGGTATACAGACTAGCGCCCTCCTACAATGAGCAGTTCTTC
CAITEGVYRLAPSYNEQFF
>TRBJ2-1|TRBV29-1|few|.
TGCAGCGTCCACCCCGATTACGAGCAGTTCTTC
CSVHPDYEQFF
>TRBJ2-1|TRBV27|few|.
TGTGCCAGCGGGATCCTGTACAATGAGCAGTTCTTC
CASGILYNEQFF
>TRBJ1-1|TRBV4-3|.|TRBD1
TGCGCCAGCAGCCAGGATCCGGGACAGGGGGAACTAGCTTTCTTT
CASSQDPGQGELAFF
>TRBJ2-1|TRBV19|few|TRBD2
TGTGCCACCGCCGGGACTAGCGGGAGGTATGACCTCAATGAGCAGTTCTTC
CATAGTSGRYDLNEQFF
>TRBJ2-1|TRBV19|few|.
TGTGCCAGTAGTACGGACGTCAGCTCCTACAATGATCAGTTCTTC
CASSTDVSSYNDQFF
>TRBJ2-1|TRBV5-5|few|TRBD2
TGTGCCAGCAGCTTGGAAGCGGGAGTGGCCGATGAGCAGTTCTTC
CASSLEAGVADEQFF
>TRBJ2-1|TRBV10-3|many|TRBD2
TGTGCCATCAGTGGTAGCGGGAGGCCTTCCTACAATGAGCAGTTCTTC
CAISGSGRPSYNEQFF
>TRBJ2-4|TRBV11-2|few|.
TGTGCCAGCAGCTTAGATCAGGGGACACTATCGTCCGAAAACATTCAGTACTTC
CASSLDQGTLSSENIQYF
>TRBJ2-1|TRBV3-1|.|.
TGTGCCAGCAGCCAAGAGGGAAGGGTCTATAATGAGCAGTTCTTC
CASSQEGRVYNEQFF
>TRBJ1-5|TRBV12-5|few|.
TGTGCTAGTGGACAAAAGGGAGAGCCCCAGCATTTT
CASGQKGEPQHF
>TRBJ2-2|TRBV6-2/TRBV6-3|many|.
TGTGCCAGCAGTTATATGGGCGGGGAGCTGTTTTTT
CASSYMGGELFF
>TRBJ2-1|TRBV6-1|.|.
TGTGCCAGCAGTAGTACAGCCTACAATGAGCAGTTCTTC
CASSSTAYNEQFF
>TRBJ2-7|TRBV9|few|.
TGTGCCAGCAGCGCCGGGGGTGAGCAGTACTTC
CASSAGGEQYF
>TRBJ2-7|TRBV10-3|.|TRBD2
TGTGCCATCAGTGAGACGCGGGAGGACTTCTACGAGCAGTACTTC
CAISETREDFYEQYF
>TRBJ2-1|TRBV10-3|many|.
TGTGCCATCAGTGAGAGATATCGAATCGGGAGCAATTCAAACAATGAGCAGTTCTTC
CAISERYRIGSNSNNEQFF
>TRBJ2-3|TRBV24-1|many|.
TGTGCCACCAGTCCCTCAGGTCTCAGAACAGATACGCAGTATTTT
CATSPSGLRTDTQYF
>TRBJ2-5|TRBV30|.|.
TGTGCCTGGAGTGTCGCGCTGGAGACCCAGTACTTC
CAWSVALETQYF
>TRBJ2-7|TRBV5-5|.|TRBD2
TGTGCCAGCAGCCCCTCGTTAGCGGGAGCCACTTCCTACGAGCAGTACTTC
CASSPSLAGATSYEQYF
>TRBJ2-3|TRBV27|.|.
TGTGCCAGCAGGTGGGGAGTGGCGCAGTATTTT
CASRWGVAQYF
>TRBJ1-2|TRBV20-1|few|.
TGCAGTGCTAGCGCACAGGGTATCGTTGACGACTATGGCTACACCTTC
CSASAQGIVDDYGYTF
>TRBJ2-7|TRBV27|.|.
TGTGCCAGCAGTGTGCGCTCAACCTCCTACGAGCAGTACTTC
CASSVRSTSYEQYF
>TRBJ1-4|TRBV7-9|few|TRBD1
TGTGCCAGCAGCTTAGGTGGACAGGGGACAGGAAAACTGTTTTTT
CASSLGGQGTGKLFF